Shown below are 23 T cell receptor beta chains from a single sample sequenced in a study of T cells in Graves' hyperthyroidism and ophthalmopathy. Authors of the study amplified TCR beta CDR3 regions from RNA transcripts. The TCR CDR3 was amplified in a first-round RT-PCR using the HTBI primer set. TCRdb re-called the multiplex PCR reads through MiXCR, storing one row per CDR3 protein. The repertoire holds a few hundred thousand distinct CDR3 sequences, approximately 15% seen once, with about 3.5% in the top ten. The specimen sequenced was blood. All receptors come from a woman between 40 and 50 years old with Graves' ophthalmopathy.

This clonotype has only a few counts. The rearrangement uses TRBV7-2 and TRBJ1-5; 9 bases fit TRBD1. Unmatched junction bases numbered 12, after V lost 3 bases and J lost 6 bases. Germline CDR1 reads SGHTA; CDR2 reads FQGNSA. The CDR3 is made up of 17 amino acids. The CDR3 is CASSFGPGQGTGQPQHF. CDR3 bases: TGTGCCAGCAGCTTTGGCCCGGGACAGGGTACGGGTCAGCCCCAGCATTTT.

The chain uses TRBV19 and TRBJ1-5; D perhaps matches TRBD1 (5 bases). V was trimmed by 8 bases and J by 1 base, leaving 15 bases between them. Germline assignment: CDR1 LNHDA and CDR2 SQIVND (reference sequence). The CDR3 sequence is 15 residues long. The CDR3 coding sequence is TGTGCCAGTTCTGTAGGGGTATTGAGCAATCAGCCCCAGCATTTT. It encodes CASSVGVLSNQPQHF. Full variable domain (rest looked up from reference TRBV19 and TRBJ1-5): DGGITQSPKYLFRKEGQNVTLSCEQNLNHDAMYWYRQDPGQGLRLIYYSQIVNDFQKGDIAEGYSVSREKKESFPLTVTSAQKNPTAFYLCASSVGVLSNQPQHFGDGTRLSIL.

The count of this clonotype is one. The junction shows a germline mismatch at one end, possibly a read error. The chain couples TRBV12-3 or TRBV12-4 to TRBJ2-3; the D is unclear. This CDR3 spans 16 amino acids. The CDR3 sequence is CATSDFPEDNTDTQYF. Written as DNA, the CDR3 is TGTGCCACCAGTGATTTTCCAGAGGATAACACAGATACGCAGTATTTT.

This clonotype was observed a few times. The chain carries TRBV5-1 and TRBJ2-7; D might be TRBD1 (6 bases). The CDR3 is 14 residues long. CDR1 is SGHRS and CDR2 is YFSETQ in the germline V gene. Trimming took off 4 bases at V and 4 bases at J, with 15 bases between the two ends. CDR3 DNA sequence: TGCGCCAGCAGCCCTTTGGGGACACCATACGAGCAGTACTTC. Translated: CASSPLGTPYEQYF.

This clonotype was counted at least ten times. This chain links TRBV2 with TRBJ1-1; tentatively, D is TRBD1 (6 bases). This CDR3 region has 19 residues. V lost 5 bases to trimming and J lost 3 bases, with 28 bases between them. Germline V lookup: CDR1 SNHLY, CDR2 FYNNEI. CDR3 sequence: CASSRRWAGSPRGDTEAFF. Here the CDR3 DNA reads TGTGCCAGCAGTCGGCGTTGGGCAGGGAGTCCTAGGGGGGACACTGAAGCTTTCTTT.

This clonotype was observed a handful of times. The gene calls are TRBV10-3 and TRBJ2-7; D is possibly TRBD2 (6 bases). The CDR3 consists of 13 residues. Germline-derived CDR1 and CDR2 are ENHRY and SYGVKD. V was pared by 8 bases and J by 2 bases, with 13 bases between. The DNA for the CDR3 is TGTGCCATCGAGCCGGGGGAGCCCTACGAGCAGTACTTC. As protein: CAIEPGEPYEQYF.

Ten or more counts support this clonotype. The J gene is TRBJ1-6, the V gene TRBV12-3 or TRBV12-4; D unresolved. Trimming stripped 0 bases from V and 10 bases from J, with 10 bases between. The CDR3 covers 14 residues. CDR3 sequence reads: CASSLAGIGSPLHF. For the CDR3, the DNA is TGTGCCAGCAGTTTAGCAGGGATCGGCTCACCCCTCCACTTT.

J is TRBJ2-3 and V is TRBV6-5; TRBD1 might be the D (6 bases). Germline V gene data show CDR1 as MNHEY and CDR2 as SVGAGI. V dropped 0 bases and J dropped 2 bases, with 15 bases sitting between them. This CDR3 is 17 amino acids long. The CDR3 nucleotides are TGTGCCAGCAGTTACTCCTTTGGGGGCGGTTCCACAGATACGCAGTATTTT. It is translated as CASSYSFGGGSTDTQYF.

The rearrangement joins TRBV2 to TRBJ1-5; 7 bases match TRBD1. The CDR3 totals 14 residues. V shed 6 bases, J shed 9 bases, and the junction held 11 bases outside the gene matches. Germline lookup yields CDR1 SNHLY and CDR2 FYNNEI. CDR3 nucleotides: TGTGCCAGCAGACGTCGGGACAGCGGTTCGCCCCAGCATTTT. Translating gives CASRRRDSGSPQHF. The full variable domain, in which reference TRBV2 and TRBJ1-5 provide the parts outside the CDR3, is EPEVTQTPSHQVTQMGQEVILRCVPISNHLYFYWYRQILGQKVEFLVSFYNNEISEKSEIFDDQFSVERPDGSNFTLKIRSTKLEDSAMYFCASRRRDSGSPQHFGDGTRLSIL.

At least ten counts were recorded for this clonotype. The rearrangement joins TRBV12-3 or TRBV12-4 to TRBJ2-7; tentatively, D is TRBD1 or TRBD2 (5 bases each). Deletions cut 9 bases from V and 2 bases from J, with 17 bases between. This CDR3 region has 14 residues. The CDR3 reads CASQTGTATYEQYF. CDR3 bases: TGTGCCAGTCAAACCGGGACGGCTACCTACGAGCAGTACTTC.

Ten or more counts support this clonotype. The rearrangement uses TRBV18 and TRBJ1-2, with 8 bases that match TRBD1. V shed 2 bases and J 4 bases; nucleotides not matched to a gene: 6. The CDR3 is 15 residues long. CDR1 is KGHSH, CDR2 LQKENI, per germline. The CDR3 nucleotides read TGTGCCAGCTCACCAATCGGGGACAGGACCTATGGCTACACCTTC. Amino acid sequence: CASSPIGDRTYGYTF.

This rearrangement joins TRBV13 to TRBJ1-5; TRBD1 is a possible D gene (5 bases). V lost 0 bases, J lost 9 bases, and 12 bases lay in between. Germline V gene sequence: CDR1 PRHDT, CDR2 FYEKMQ (reference sequence). The CDR3 covers 14 residues. In DNA, the CDR3 is TGTGCCAGCAGCTTAGGACCCTGGGGGGGGCCCCAGCATTTT. This codes for CASSLGPWGGPQHF.

There are many counts of this clonotype. The CDR3 nucleotides are TGTGCCAGCAGCTTGGGTGGGACCTTGTTATCTAGGATCGAGCAGTACTTC. Encoded protein: CASSLGGTLLSRIEQYF. The chain recombines TRBV5-5 with TRBJ2-7; the D gene could be TRBD1 or TRBD2 (5 bases each). Germline V gene lookup returns CDR1 SGHKS and CDR2 YYEKEE (reference sequence). Trimming took off 0 bases at V and 6 bases at J, with 22 bases between the two ends. The CDR3 contains 17 residues.

The chain is built from TRBV7-2 and TRBJ1-1; weak D call: TRBD1 (5 bases). Trimming removed 4 bases from V and 6 bases from J, with 12 bases in between. Germline V gene lookup returns CDR1 SGHTA and CDR2 FQGNSA. The CDR3 length is 13 residues. CDR3 in DNA: TGTGCCAGCAGCTATTCCGTGGGACCTGAAGCTTTCTTT. Protein product: CASSYSVGPEAFF.

This clonotype was picked up many times. The chain uses TRBV27 and TRBJ1-2, with TRBD1 matching 10 bases. Germline CDR1 MNHEY, CDR2 SMNVEV (reference sequence). CDR3 length: 16 amino acids. With 3 bases clipped from V and 5 bases from J, the junction kept 9 bases outside the gene matches. The CDR3 loop reads CASSLSHPGQGYGYTF. In nucleotides, the CDR3 is TGTGCCAGCAGTTTGAGCCATCCGGGACAGGGGTATGGCTACACCTTC.

This clonotype showed up just a few times. The DNA for the CDR3 is TGTGCCAGCAGTTTGAGCGGAACCGCCTCCTACGAGCAGTACTTC. It translates to CASSLSGTASYEQYF. This sequence joins TRBV27 and TRBJ2-7; D might be TRBD2 (5 bases). V shed 3 bases and J shed 0 bases, with 12 bases lying between them. The CDR3 is 15 residues long. Germline lookup yields CDR1 MNHEY and CDR2 SMNVEV (reference sequence).

This clonotype was seen a few times. This chain joins TRBV5-1 and TRBJ1-3; unclear D gene. V gave up 4 bases and J gave up 0 bases, with 14 bases separating them. Per germline, CDR1 SGHRS and CDR2 YFSETQ. The CDR3 runs 16 residues. CDR3 region: CASSPSSTSSGNTIYF. In DNA form, the CDR3 reads TGCGCCAGCAGCCCCAGCTCTACGAGCTCTGGAAACACCATATATTTT.

This clonotype was seen repeatedly, ten times or more. The CDR3 region is CASSVYNEQFF. As DNA, the CDR3 is TGTGCCAGCAGTGTATACAATGAGCAGTTCTTC. J is TRBJ2-1 and V is TRBV2; D is undetermined. The CDR3 sequence is 11 residues long. V was pared by 4 bases and J by 4 bases, with 2 bases between. Germline CDR1 and CDR2: SNHLY and FYNNEI.

This clonotype appeared a few times. The chain uses TRBV18 and TRBJ2-2; 8 positions agree with TRBD2. Germline V gene data show CDR1 as KGHSH and CDR2 as LQKENI. This CDR3 contains 16 residues. After removal of 2 bases from V and 0 bases from J, the junction contained 2 bases not matched to a gene. CDR3 sequence reads: CASSPGAGANTGELFF. As DNA, the CDR3 is TGTGCCAGCTCACCAGGAGCGGGGGCGAACACCGGGGAGCTGTTTTTT.

Of note for this clonotype: Germline and junction disagree at one end, which may indicate a read error. This rearrangement joins TRBV7-9 to TRBJ1-1; TRBD1 aligns across 10 bases. Germline values: CDR1 SEHNR, CDR2 FQNEAQ (reference sequence). The CDR3 spans 15 residues. Here the CDR3 DNA reads TGTACCAGCAGCTGGAGGGACAGGGGTGGTACTGAAGCTTTCTTT. Encoded protein: CTSSWRDRGGTEAFF.

This clonotype appeared many times. V and J are TRBV5-1 and TRBJ1-2, with D perhaps matching TRBD1 (5 bases). CDR1 is SGHRS and CDR2 is YFSETQ in the germline V gene. CDR3 size: 13 residues. The germline V and J ends were trimmed by 3 bases and 0 bases, with 6 bases remaining between them. In DNA form, the CDR3 reads TGCGCCAGCAGCTCGGGGCCTAACTATGGCTACACCTTC. It codes for CASSSGPNYGYTF.

The genes are TRBV28 and TRBJ1-1; D gene uncertain. This CDR3 contains 14 residues. The V end was cut by 1 base, the J end by 6 bases, with 12 bases between. Germline V gene data show CDR1 as MDHEN and CDR2 as SYDVKM. CDR3 nucleotide sequence: TGTGCCAGCAGTTTATTGGCCGAGAATGCTGAAGCTTTCTTT. Translated, it gives CASSLLAENAEAFF.

This clonotype was counted many times. This chain joins TRBV11-3 and TRBJ2-1, with D possibly TRBD2 on 6 matching bases. V was pared by 2 bases and J by 7 bases, with 18 bases between. CDR1 and CDR2 from the germline V gene are SGHNT and YENEEA. There are 16 residues in the CDR3. The chain's CDR3 is CASSLNSGVVGNEQFF. In nucleotides, the CDR3 is TGTGCCAGCAGCTTAAATAGCGGAGTGGTTGGGAATGAGCAGTTCTTC.